The next 25 T cell receptor beta chains were all read from a single sample in a study of T-cell reconstitution after alpha-beta-depleted transplantation in children. Using unique molecular identifiers, the investigators prepared the TCRbeta library. A single record per CDR3 protein comes from TCRdb applying MiXCR to the PCR reads. This repertoire shows 400,000 to 450,000 distinct CDR3 sequences, around two fifths found once; its top ten account for 27%. The specimen comprised PBMCs, sampled before TCRalphabeta/CD19-depleted stem cell transplant. All receptors come from a girl aged 2 to 10 with aplastic anemia, due to receive a stem cell transplant.

The genes are TRBV6-5 and TRBJ2-2; the D gene is possibly TRBD2 (6 bases). CDR1 is MNHEY, CDR2 SVGAGI, per germline. V shed 1 base and J shed 14 bases, with 14 bases lying between them. The CDR3 runs to 13 residues. The CDR3 sequence: CASSYLDGGRLFF. CDR3 nucleotide sequence: TGTGCCAGCAGTTACTTGGACGGGGGACGTCTGTTTTTT.

This clonotype was observed at least ten times. Compared with germline, one end of the junction differs, possibly owing to a read error. The chain employs TRBV5-1 and TRBJ1-1, with a tentative D call TRBD1 (5 bases). The CDR3 covers 13 residues. The germline V gene has CDR1 SGHRS and CDR2 YFSETQ. In DNA, the CDR3 is TGTGCCAGTAGTTTGACAGTGAACACTGAAGCTTTCTTT. It encodes CASSLTVNTEAFF.

The table lists this clonotype with many counts. The rearrangement uses TRBV29-1 and TRBJ2-1, with 15 nucleotides matching TRBD2. The V and J ends lost 6 bases and 6 bases, in that order; junction bases with no gene match: 6. From germline, CDR1 is SQVTM and CDR2 ANQGSEA. CDR3 length: 15 residues. The CDR3 DNA sequence: TGCAGCGTCCCCGGGACTAGCGGGAGGAGCAATGAGCAGTTCTTC. Its protein is CSVPGTSGRSNEQFF.

This clonotype has only one observation. The rearrangement joins TRBV7-2 to TRBJ2-1, with D maybe TRBD1 (6 bases). Between the trimmed V and J ends, which lost 11 bases and 3 bases, there was a span of 14 bases. The CDR3 is 13 residues long. Germline V gene data show CDR1 as SGHTA and CDR2 as FQGNSA. The CDR3 region is CALGRGYYNEQFF. CDR3 bases: TGTGCCTTGGGCAGGGGTTACTACAATGAGCAGTTCTTC.

The rearrangement links TRBV27 to TRBJ2-3; D may match TRBD1 or TRBD2 (5 bases each). V was cut by 7 bases and J by 4 bases, with 21 bases left in between. This CDR3 region has 16 residues. In germline, CDR1 is MNHEY, CDR2 SMNVEV (reference sequence). CDR3 nucleotide sequence: TGTGCCAGCACCTCACGCCGGGACGGTGCACCAGATACGCAGTATTTT. It encodes CASTSRRDGAPDTQYF.

This clonotype was seen a few times. V is TRBV10-3 and J is TRBJ1-1; 9 bases fit TRBD1. V shed 6 bases and J 3 bases; nucleotides not matched to a gene: 8. The CDR3 spans 15 residues. Germline V lookup: CDR1 ENHRY, CDR2 SYGVKD. The CDR3 sequence: CAIRSDRGPDTEAFF. Here the CDR3 DNA reads TGTGCCATCAGATCGGACAGGGGTCCCGACACTGAAGCTTTCTTT.

V gene TRBV29-1 combines with J gene TRBJ2-5, with D possibly matching TRBD1 (5 bases). Trimming removed 5 bases at V and 5 bases at J, with 12 bases between. This CDR3 region has 12 residues. Per germline, CDR1 SQVTM and CDR2 ANQGSEA. The CDR3: CSVKGRGETQYF. In DNA form, the CDR3 reads TGCAGCGTTAAGGGGCGTGGGGAGACCCAGTACTTC. Using reference TRBV29-1 and TRBJ2-5 for the parts outside the CDR3, the full variable domain is SAVISQKPSRDICQRGTSLTIQCQVDSQVTMMFWYRQQPGQSLTLIATANQGSEATYESGFVIDKFPISRPNLTFSTLTVSNMSPEDSSIYLCSVKGRGETQYFGPGTRLLVL.

V and J are TRBV20-1 and TRBJ2-7; no firm D call. Germline lookup yields CDR1 DFQATT and CDR2 SNEGSKA (reference sequence). The CDR3 extends over 14 amino acids. Trimming took off 5 bases at V and 0 bases at J, with 14 bases between the two ends. CDR3 protein: CSAWTDRASYEQYF. The CDR3 bases are TGCAGTGCTTGGACCGACCGGGCCTCCTACGAGCAGTACTTC.

The chain is built from TRBV7-3 and TRBJ2-7; D might be TRBD2 (5 bases). Germline V lookup: CDR1 SGHTA, CDR2 FQGTGA. The CDR3 length is 13 residues. V was pared by 3 bases and J by 0 bases, with 6 bases between. The CDR3 spells CASSFTSSYEQYF. CDR3 DNA: TGTGCCAGCAGCTTTACTAGCTCCTACGAGCAGTACTTC.

This clonotype showed up many times. The chain combines TRBV5-1 with TRBJ2-3, with 8 bases matching TRBD2. From germline, CDR1 is SGHRS and CDR2 YFSETQ. V was clipped by 6 bases and J by 6 bases; unmatched bases: 15. The length of the CDR3 is 16 residues. The CDR3 region has the DNA TGCGCCAGCAAGGTCGGGACTAGTATTTCGACTGATACGCAGTATTTT. Its translation: CASKVGTSISTDTQYF.

The chain employs TRBV5-6 and TRBJ2-1; no definite D call. V was trimmed by 3 bases and J by 4 bases, leaving 5 bases between them. Germline-derived CDR1 and CDR2 are SGHDT and YYEEEE. The CDR3 has 12 amino acids. This chain's CDR3 is CASSYPYNEQFF. CDR3 coding DNA: TGTGCCAGCAGCTACCCTTACAATGAGCAGTTCTTC.

The rearrangement uses TRBV5-1 and TRBJ2-7; D possibly corresponds to TRBD2 (7 bases). Looked up from germline, CDR1 is SGHRS and CDR2 is YFSETQ. Trimming took 1 base from V and 3 from J, leaving 11 bases between them. CDR3 length: 14 amino acids. The CDR3 here is CASSLRGGDYEQYF. CDR3 nucleotides: TGCGCCAGCAGCTTGAGAGGGGGGGACTACGAGCAGTACTTC.

The chain uses TRBV20-1 and TRBJ2-2, with 7 bases fitting TRBD2. V was pared by 3 bases and J by 2 bases, with 6 bases of the junction left unmatched. This CDR3 contains 15 residues. In germline, CDR1 is DFQATT, CDR2 SNEGSKA (reference sequence). The CDR3 sequence is CSARSGGLNTGELFF. The CDR3, as DNA: TGCAGTGCTAGGAGTGGGGGACTAAACACCGGGGAGCTGTTTTTT.

This clonotype was seen a handful of times. The chain links TRBV6-5 to TRBJ2-1, with TRBD1 matching 7 bases. This CDR3 has 16 amino acids. Looked up from germline, CDR1 is MNHEY and CDR2 is SVGAGI. Losses at the gene ends were 2 bases for V and 7 bases for J; bases not matched to a gene: 11. The CDR3 nucleotides are TGTGCCAGCAGTTACGGATGGACAGGAACTATGAATGAGCAGTTCTTC. Translating gives CASSYGWTGTMNEQFF.

The CDR3 loop reads CSATGTGYEQYF. CDR3 DNA sequence: TGCAGTGCTACCGGGACAGGCTACGAGCAGTACTTC. The gene calls are TRBV20-1 and TRBJ2-7; 8 bases are a match to TRBD1. CDR1 DFQATT and CDR2 SNEGSKA come from the germline V gene (reference sequence). J lost 3 bases, V lost 4 bases, and 2 bases had no gene match. CDR3 length equals 12 residues.

This clonotype was seen at least ten times. The rearrangement uses TRBV5-1 and TRBJ1-1; no definite D call. Trimming removed 0 bases at V and 1 base at J, with 7 bases between. CDR1 SGHRS and CDR2 YFSETQ come from the germline V gene. The length of the CDR3 is 14 residues. This chain's CDR3 is CASSLGVPNTEAFF. In nucleotides, the CDR3 is TGCGCCAGCAGCTTGGGCGTTCCGAACACTGAAGCTTTCTTT.

This clonotype appeared a few times. The CDR3 DNA reads TGTGCCAGCAGCTTAACGCGACTAGCGGGATCCGAGACCCAGTACTTC. As protein: CASSLTRLAGSETQYF. The V and J genes are TRBV7-6 and TRBJ2-5, with 11 bases lining up with TRBD2. J lost 5 bases, V lost 2 bases, and 7 bases had no gene match. CDR1 and CDR2 from the germline V gene are SGHVS and FNYEAQ. The CDR3 consists of 16 residues.

This rearrangement joins TRBV29-1 to TRBJ2-3; 8 bases match TRBD1. CDR1 is SQVTM, CDR2 ANQGSEA, per germline. Trimming at V came to 6 bases and at J to 3 bases, leaving 2 bases not matched to a gene. This CDR3 contains 12 residues. The DNA for the CDR3 is TGCAGCGTCCGACAGGGGACAGATACGCAGTATTTT. Translation: CSVRQGTDTQYF.

This clonotype was counted ten times or more. The chain links TRBV7-3 to TRBJ2-2; 11 positions match TRBD2. V was clipped by 1 base and J by 0 bases; unmatched bases: 1. Germline loops: CDR1 SGHTA, CDR2 FQGTGA. The CDR3 is 17 amino acids. The CDR3 spells CASSLRGLAANTGELFF. Written as DNA, the CDR3 is TGTGCCAGCAGCTTAAGGGGACTAGCGGCGAACACCGGGGAGCTGTTTTTT.

The rearrangement joins TRBV6-2 or TRBV6-3 to TRBJ2-3; D is possibly TRBD1 (5 bases). Trimming removed 7 bases from V and 2 bases from J, with 10 bases in between. This CDR3 is 13 amino acids long. From germline, CDR1 is MNHEY and CDR2 SVGEGT. Written as DNA, the CDR3 is TGTGCCAGCAACACAGGCTTCACAGATACGCAGTATTTT. Protein: CASNTGFTDTQYF.

The chain combines TRBV4-3 with TRBJ1-2; the D is unclear. The CDR3 is 16 amino acids. The V end was cut by 1 base, the J end by 9 bases, with 21 bases between. Germline V gene data show CDR1 as LGHNA and CDR2 as YSLEER. The DNA for the CDR3 is TGCGCCAGCAGCCAAGCCCTAATGACGGCGCCTCGGAGCTACACCTTC. As protein: CASSQALMTAPRSYTF.

This clonotype appeared many times. No DNA is shown, since the ends of the CDR3 on it are uncertain; the CDR3 is the one TCRdb lists. The chain links TRBV6-5 to TRBJ1-2. The CDR3 length is 12 residues, termini included. Germline CDR1 and CDR2: MNHEY and SVGAGI. CDR3 amino acids: CASSSSNYGYTF.

This clonotype has ten or more counts. The chain joins TRBV9 to TRBJ2-1; no firm D call. Germline CDR1 reads SGDLS; CDR2 reads YYNGEE. This CDR3 spans 9 amino acids. The CDR3 loop is CLSLDEQFF. CDR3 in DNA: TGTCTGTCTCTAGATGAGCAGTTCTTC.

This rearrangement joins TRBV20-1 to TRBJ2-1; maybe TRBD2 (5 bases). This CDR3 has 14 amino acids. The germline V gene has CDR1 DFQATT and CDR2 SNEGSKA (reference sequence). Trimming left V 6 bases short and J 0 bases short, with 12 bases between. CDR3 DNA: TGCAGTGCCTCCCCTGGGAGCTCCTACAATGAGCAGTTCTTC. It is translated as CSASPGSSYNEQFF.

This clonotype has ten or more counts. The V call is TRBV27, the J call TRBJ1-1; tentatively, D is TRBD1 (6 bases). The V and J ends lost 6 bases and 1 base respectively, with 12 bases between them. From germline, CDR1 is MNHEY and CDR2 SMNVEV (reference sequence). The CDR3 has 14 residues. The CDR3 here is CASSPGTSNTEAFF. CDR3 nucleotides: TGTGCCAGCAGCCCGGGGACATCGAACACTGAAGCTTTCTTT.